The source of this T cell receptor (beta chain) is a study of T cell changes during pregnancy in multiple sclerosis. The sample holds one count of this clone. TCRdb keeps only in-frame clones here, not all; method: immunoSEQ multiplex PCR. The sample carries 75,000 to 100,000 clones, around 91% recorded once. V lost 0 bases and J lost 6, with 3 bases in between. Germline CDR1 is ENHRY and CDR2 is SYGVKD. The CDR3 is made up of 12 amino acids. The sequence was collected from a female donor in good health, enrolled as a control in a pregnancy study. Sequences were derived from peripheral blood, sampled after pregnancy. The chain recombines TRBV10-3 with TRBJ1-5; no firm D call. This CDR3 is CAISESSQPQHF. As DNA, the CDR3 is TGTGCCATCAGTGAGTCCTCTCAGCCCCAGCATTTT.